This T cell receptor (beta chain) was documented in a study of T cells in Graves' hyperthyroidism and ophthalmopathy. Study conclusions and caveats: Most thyroid clonotypes with frequency above 0.001 were detected in blood.

V was shortened by 6 bases and J by 3 bases, with 18 bases between the two germline ends. This CDR3 comprises 14 residues. Germline lookup yields CDR1 DFQATT and CDR2 SNEGSKA (reference sequence). Amplification yielded TCR beta CDR3 regions, with RNA transcripts as the source. RT-PCR in the first round (using the HTBI primer set) targeted the TCR CDR3. TCRdb itself ran the multiplex PCR reads through MiXCR, one entry per CDR3 protein. The repertoire has about 700,000 distinct CDR3 sequences, less than 15% of them found once; the top ten carry 10%. This clonotype was observed many times. What it recognizes is unknown. Patients were excluded for uncontrolled infection, other autoimmune disease, pregnancy or lactation. From more than 8 ml of fresh peripheral blood, PBMCs were isolated.

The clonotype originates from a woman aged 18-29 years with Graves' hyperthyroidism. The chain joins TRBV20-1 to TRBJ2-7; D possibly corresponds to TRBD2 (6 bases). The sequencing input was blood. CDR3 nucleotides: TGCAGTGCCCGCGGGACCCTCGAACTCTACGAGCAGTACTTC. This sequence encodes CSARGTLELYEQYF.